This entry describes one TCR beta chain. Antigen unknown. At the DNA level, this CDR3 is encoded by other sequences in the same sample as well. V lost 2 bases, J lost 0 bases, and 8 bases lay in between. The CDR3 has 14 residues. Germline assignment: CDR1 MNHNY and CDR2 SVGAGI (reference sequence). The method was immunoSEQ multiplex PCR; TCRdb's version includes in-frame clones alone and lacks a portion of them. The table has roughly 2 million clones, around 95% seen once. This entry comes from a study of shared clonotypes between healthy human individuals. Study-wide results and caveats: The genetic and exposure-history diversity represented was limited by few donors.

This sequence joins TRBV6-6 and TRBJ2-7, with a possible D match to TRBD1 (6 bases). The clonotype was recovered from a man in his late teens or twenties in good health. Sequencing input: naive CD4+ T cells sorted from blood. Subset meaning: CD45RA+ positively selected. In DNA, the CDR3 is TGTGCCAGCAGTTACGGGACATCCTCCTACGAGCAGTACTTC. This sequence encodes CASSYGTSSYEQYF.